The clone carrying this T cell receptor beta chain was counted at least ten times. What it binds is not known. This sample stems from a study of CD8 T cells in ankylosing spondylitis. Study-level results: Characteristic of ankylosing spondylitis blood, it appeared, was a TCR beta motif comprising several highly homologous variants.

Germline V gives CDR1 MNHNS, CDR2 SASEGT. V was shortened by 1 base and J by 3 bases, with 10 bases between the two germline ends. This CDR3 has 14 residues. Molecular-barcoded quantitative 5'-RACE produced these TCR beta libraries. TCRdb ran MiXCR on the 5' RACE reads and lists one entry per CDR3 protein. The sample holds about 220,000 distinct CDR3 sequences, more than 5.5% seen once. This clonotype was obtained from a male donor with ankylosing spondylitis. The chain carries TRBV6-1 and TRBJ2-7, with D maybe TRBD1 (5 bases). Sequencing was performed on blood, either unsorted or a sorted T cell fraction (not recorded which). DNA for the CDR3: TGTGCCAGCAGTGAAGTTATCAGGGACTACGAGCAGTACTTC. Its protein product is CASSEVIRDYEQYF.